This T cell receptor (beta chain) was captured in a study of neoadjuvant anti-PD-1 for oral cavity cancer (dated by TCRdb to about 2021). For context, the study as a whole: Before curative-intent surgical resection, most patients were given three to four biweekly doses of nivolumab at 3 mg/kg. For patients who did not progress, a fourth nivolumab dose was given around day 43, followed by definitive surgical resection on days 50-56. Under RECIST 1.1, a patient counted as a responder if showing complete response, partial response or stable disease, and as a non-responder if showing progression. The parent correlative cohort had 12 patients and a response rate of 25% to 35%. Study-wide conclusions, independent of this receptor: Within PBMCs, T cell clonality (Gini index) was significantly higher in non-responders than responders after neoadjuvant nivolumab. Higher pretreatment blood Treg/Th17 ratios correlated with higher pretreatment blood TCRbeta clonality and lower post-treatment tumor TCRbeta clonality. Only a few patients per response group were included in the TCR analyses, and larger cohorts for validation were called for by the authors.

The time point label here, explained by the study, means: before neoadjuvant nivolumab. Patients had been newly diagnosed with stage II-IVA oral cavity squamous cell carcinoma, and no prior systemic or radiation treatment had been given to the patients. The cohort was composed of patients with HPV-negative, locally advanced oral cavity squamous cell carcinoma. No culture maintenance or expansion was done, as the peripheral blood mononuclear cells went straight to analysis. The samples were drawn from a longitudinal correlative study tied to a single-arm phase II trial testing neoadjuvant nivolumab in oral cavity squamous cell carcinoma. Subject-matched pre- and post-treatment PBMCs and tumors from three responders and three non-responders underwent genomic DNA-based TCRbeta sequencing. Peripheral blood mononuclear cells were collected before nivolumab treatment and again after treatment, at the time of surgery. Genomic DNA was isolated from PBMCs using the Maxwell RSC DNA from Cells kit.

Cut back by 0 bases and 3 bases, the V and J ends lie 13 bases apart. The germline V gene specifies SGHDT as CDR1 and YYEEEE as CDR2. The CDR3 runs 15 residues from the cysteine to the phenylalanine. Just CDR3 DNA is preserved here, 45 bases in frame from base 1. About this clone: It has no known antigen specificity. No base quality values were provided; no much bigger clone lies one nucleotide off.

For deep sequencing, each PBMC sample was run in six replicates, with libraries mostly built from 400 to 550 ng of input genomic DNA. The immunoSEQ hsTCRbeta kit was used to prepare TCRbeta libraries according to the manufacturer's instructions. Sequencing of the completed libraries took place using an Illumina NovaSeq 6000 S4 flow cell after they had been pooled to 3 nM. The study's processing was this. Raw data preprocessing and quality control were performed with the immunoSEQ Analyzer. The analysis was limited to productive rearrangements, and each clonotype was defined by a unique CDR3 amino acid sequence. Repertoire clonality was estimated as the Gini-Simpson index, which was computed with the R package tcR. Student's t test was used to compare Gini indices, while Pearson correlation assessed associations with tumor size change. This is the immuneACCESS table as TCRdb keeps it, with only in-frame sequences that have V and J called. A part of the clones is gone; compared with another copy, unresolved V genes explain less than half, and the rest is unexplained. V and J calls plus clone size are reproduced from that table; the DNA served to infer D and trimming. For this sample the table gives approximately 14,000 clones, of which about 67% were detected only once. The ten largest clones represent about 2.2% of the sample.

In this chain, TRBV5-6 is recombined with TRBJ2-7; there is no confident call for the D gene. The sequenced sample was PBMCs, obtained before nivolumab (anti-PD-1) treatment. This TCR was recovered from a person between 40 and 79 years old with oral cavity squamous cell carcinoma. The CDR3 protein: CASSLERGQVYEQYF. The DNA is as follows: TGTGCCAGCAGCTTGGAGAGAGGCCAGGTCTACGAGCAGTACTTC.